Below are 5 T cell receptor beta chains sequenced from a single sample in a study of shared clonotypes between healthy human individuals. Profiling relied on immunoSEQ multiplex PCR, and the TCRdb table lists in-frame clones only, not all of them. The data show 98,000 or so clones, more than 65% seen once. Material: memory CD8+ T cells sorted from blood. The subset was: CD45RO+ cells pooled with CCR7-negative TemRA cells. Receptor source: a woman in her 30s in good health.

The J gene is TRBJ2-7, the V gene TRBV27; D possibly uses TRBD1 or TRBD2 (5 bases each). The germline V and J ends were trimmed by 9 bases and 4 bases, with 16 bases remaining between them. The CDR3 runs 13 residues. Germline V gene lookup returns CDR1 MNHEY and CDR2 SMNVEV (reference sequence). The CDR3: CASGGITGYEQYF. CDR3 sequence (DNA): TGTGCCAGTGGGGGTATAACGGGTTACGAGCAGTACTTC.

A word on this clone: This CDR3 is also generated by other DNA sequences in the sample. This rearrangement joins TRBV2 to TRBJ2-5, with 9 nucleotides matching TRBD1. V shed 4 bases, J shed 1 base, and the junction held 4 bases outside the gene matches. Germline CDR1 reads SNHLY; CDR2 reads FYNNEI. This CDR3 spans 15 amino acids. CDR3 coding DNA: TGTGCCAGCAGTGGTGAGGGACAGGGCCAAGAGACCCAGTACTTC. This gives the protein CASSGEGQGQETQYF. Using reference TRBV2 and TRBJ2-5 for the parts outside the CDR3, the full variable domain is EPEVTQTPSHQVTQMGQEVILRCVPISNHLYFYWYRQILGQKVEFLVSFYNNEISEKSEIFDDQFSVERPDGSNFTLKIRSTKLEDSAMYFCASSGEGQGQETQYFGPGTRLLVL.

This clone appeared many times. The chain employs TRBV6-1 and TRBJ1-1; D is ambiguous. Germline V lookup: CDR1 MNHNS, CDR2 SASEGT. With 7 bases removed from V and 1 base from J, the gap between germline ends came to 10 bases. The length of the CDR3 is 13 residues. The CDR3 is CASTKRENTEAFF. The CDR3 DNA is TGTGCCAGCACCAAACGGGAGAACACTGAAGCTTTCTTT.

The V gene is TRBV6-1, the J gene TRBJ2-7; D remains unclear. V lost 1 base and J 3 bases, leaving 10 bases between the germline ends. The CDR3 runs to 14 residues. CDR1 and CDR2 from the germline V gene are MNHNS and SASEGT. The DNA of the CDR3 is TGTGCCAGCAGTGAAGGGTGGGTCCTCTACGAGCAGTACTTC. Translation gives CASSEGWVLYEQYF.

V and J are TRBV11-2 and TRBJ2-2, with 12 bases that match TRBD2. V shed 2 bases, J shed 5 bases, and the junction held 6 bases outside the gene matches. CDR1 and CDR2 from the germline V gene are SGHAT and FQNNGV. The CDR3 runs 17 residues. In DNA, the CDR3 is TGTGCCAGCAGCTTAACCCGGACTAGCGGGGCAACCGGGGAGCTGTTTTTT. It is translated as CASSLTRTSGATGELFF.